This T cell receptor (beta chain) derives from a study of CD8+CD57+ T cells in acquired aplastic anemia. According to the study, genomic DNA was the template for TCR beta VDJ and CDR3 profiling. TCRdb reprocessed the reads via MiXCR and lists one record per CDR3 protein. The sample comprises tens of thousands of distinct CDR3 sequences, 40% to 50% of which are singletons, and approximately 62% rests with the top ten. This CDR3 has 14 amino acids. Trimming removed 4 bases from V and 1 base from J, with 9 bases in between. In germline, CDR1 is MGHDK, CDR2 SYGVNS. The chain couples TRBV25-1 to TRBJ2-3; D is unclear. The TCR was taken from a human donor in good health, serving as a control. Sequenced input: sorted CD4+, CD8+, or CD8+CD57+ T cells (not recorded which) from PBMCs. CDR3 sequence reads: CASSATFRTDTQYF. CDR3 sequence (DNA): TGTGCCAGCAGTGCTACCTTTCGCACAGATACGCAGTATTTT.